The entry below gives a single T cell receptor beta chain sequence along with its context. The antigen is unknown. This sample was included in a study of shared clonotypes between healthy human individuals. Broader study findings: The rarefaction results pointed to incomplete sorted-subset sequencing despite large depth.

Each subset's genomic DNA was shared equally among a number of immunoSEQ plates. Assay used: immunoSEQ multiplex PCR; TCRdb lists only in-frame clones, some missing. This table holds 2 million to 2.5 million clones, less than 95% found once. In germline, CDR1 is SGHTA, CDR2 FQGNSA. The CDR3 consists of 12 residues. The J segment lost 13 bases and the V segment lost 5 bases, leaving 8 bases of the junction unmatched. J is TRBJ1-2 and V is TRBV7-2; 9 bases are a match to TRBD1. The clonotype comes from a young man in good health. Some clones in this sample may be carry-over from other donors' samples. The sequencing input was naive CD4+ T cells from PBMCs. The subset: CD45RA+ positively selected. CDR3 sequence (DNA): TGTGCCAGCAGCCGGACAGGGGACCCAATCACCTTC. Translated: CASSRTGDPITF.